The text below deals with one T cell receptor beta chain. Ten or more counts support this clonotype. Its binding antigen is unknown. No base-level quality is on record; no much larger clone is a single base apart. The sample comes from a study of molecular identifiers for immune sequencing clone quantification listed by TCRdb under 2018. About the full investigation: For a replicate experiment, RNA from 20,000 or 100,000 naive CD8 T cells was divided into five aliquots, and four of the five aliquots were sequenced. This methods study benchmarked molecular-identifier clustering-based TCR repertoire sequencing (MIDCIRS) and TCR RNA copy counting, using CD8 T cells to do so.

Libraries of naive CD8 T cells were built from around 20,000 to 1,000,000 sorted cells, with 10%, 30% or 50% of the purified RNA used. Naive CD8 T cells were FACS-sorted as CD8+CD4-CCR7+CD45RA+ on a BD FACSAria II into RLT Plus buffer. Detection sensitivity was tested by spiking Jurkat RNA equal to roughly ten TCR copies' worth into samples containing roughly 17,000-1,000,000 naive CD8 T cells. Enrichment of CD8 T cells was performed with RosetteSep CD8+ T Cell Enrichment Cocktail and Ficoll-Paque, after which ACK red cell lysis was carried out. On the study overall, not on this receptor specifically: Spiked-in Jurkat TCR RNA equal to a single cell's worth was reported to be detectable even within one million naive CD8 T cells. Without barcode sub-clustering, chimeric consensus sequences inflated TCR diversity; chimeras reached as high as 47%. Modeling estimated about 3.3 recovered TCR RNA copies per cell, compared with about 10 by digital PCR, which implies about 30% capture efficiency. The naive libraries included spiked-in Jurkat TCR RNA (fewer than 11 copies' worth), and this Jurkat TCR RNA is not part of the donor repertoire. In CMV-specific effector cells, over 98% of molecules were held by clones above 20 RNA copies, whereas under 1% of molecules were held by such clones in naive cells. Highly expanded clone sizes could be underestimated if identical TCR molecules share a barcode.

The method behind the library was PCR. The run used an Illumina HiSeq 4000. Preparation of bulk TCR libraries followed a previously described approach, with the TCR primers listed in Table S5. Total RNA was purified with the Qiagen AllPrep DNA/RNA kit. Reads from multiple sequencing runs of the same library were pooled before analysis. In the original analysis: Reads were retained only if their TCR constant sequence matched exactly, and those retained reads were trimmed to 150 nt and grouped according to their 12-nt molecular barcodes. Within each barcode group, reads were sub-clustered at a 15% Levenshtein threshold, and quality-weighted consensus sequences were built per RNA molecule. Non-functional sequences were removed, as were lower-count sequences one edit away from another. Based on fitting two negative binomial distributions, any barcode sub-cluster with under 20% of the maximum read count was discarded. TCRdb itself trimmed the public reads at Q25 with fastp, ran MiXCR and retained productive beta chains. Each CDR3 protein gets just one entry, which takes the most common genes and DNA from the rows behind it. The V and J calls were not made by the authors but by TCRdb's processing. The sample table contains about 510,000 distinct CDR3 sequences; only one count was recorded for about 22% of them. The ten most abundant clones make up about 0.8% of the sample.

CDR1 SGHDT and CDR2 YYEEEE are derived from the germline V gene. V lost 4 bases and J lost 2 bases, and the count of bases not matched to a germline gene is 5. The CDR3 holds 14 amino acids from the cysteine to the phenylalanine. Just CDR3 DNA is preserved here, 42 bases in frame from base 1. The sequence was collected from a human donor in good health. Some libraries in this study had Jurkat cell RNA spiked in. This chain is built from TRBV5-6 and TRBJ2-7, with TRBD2 matching 8 junction bases. The source material was naive CD8+ T cells from blood, with Jurkat cell RNA spiked in. The label giving this sample's cell subset or site can be read as: FACS-sorted CD8+CD4-CCR7+CD45RA+ naive T cells. Here the CDR3 is given as CASSPSGLPYEQYF. The DNA sequence follows: TGTGCCAGCAGCCCTAGCGGGTTACCCTACGAGCAGTACTTC.